This TCR beta chain was captured in a study of shared T cell receptors in the human thymus (dated by TCRdb to the early 2020s). For context, the study as a whole: The study examined how self-reactive, shared T-cell receptor alpha chains are generated in the human thymus.

Cut back by 0 bases and 8 bases, the V and J ends lie 11 bases apart. CDR1 and CDR2 are drawn from the germline V gene: SGHTS, YDEGEE. From cysteine to phenylalanine, the CDR3 is 13 amino acids long. Left in the record is the CDR3 DNA by itself, 39 bases read in frame from the first base. Of note for this clone: What this receptor recognizes is not known. Nothing much larger sits one base from this clone, and base qualities are not available.

Receptor libraries were prepared by the immunoSEQ multiplex PCR assay. TCRdb took over this immuneACCESS table, retaining in-frame rearrangements with V and J assigned. Such tables are incomplete; in checked studies, under half of the missing clones stem from an unresolved V gene, and the remainder is unexplained. This sample lists 640,000 or so clones; more than 70% were detected once. 0.0094% of the sample rests with the top ten. This sample also belongs to another study, concerning human thymus T cells. The second study reports: In Finland, the donors were immunologically healthy infants who were having open corrective cardiac surgery for congenital heart defects. Thymus tissue was obtained as surgical resects removed during corrective cardiac surgery. Usage of V and J gene segments appeared to be biased in both the thymic and the peripheral blood repertoires. The related research reported highly overlapping thymic TCR repertoires among unrelated individuals. The study characterized TCR alpha and beta repertoires from roughly 8 infant thymus samples and a few related peripheral blood samples. Donor ages ranging from roughly 6 to 250 days were recorded, and 5 or 6 male and a couple of female infants were included in the cohort. Thymocytes were released mechanically from tissue and stored at -70 °C as pellets of 10-30 million cells. A QIAsymphony instrument was used to extract genomic DNA from the frozen cell pellets. The immunoSEQ multiplex PCR assay was used to amplify the TCRB and TCRAD loci from a standardized quantity of quality-controlled genomic DNA. The amplicons spanned the V(D)J region and were long enough to cover the CDR3 and allow V and J genes to be identified. Through the commercial immunoSEQ service, the amplicons were sequenced on an Illumina platform. Primer bias and sequencing errors were corrected as previously described, and TCRAD and TCRB definitions were based on the IMGT database. Repertoires were analysed with immunoSEQ Analyzer 3.0 and VDJTools, covering basic statistics, V/J segment usage, diversity estimates, rarefaction and pairwise overlap. Diversity was estimated with Chao1, ChaoE, Efron-Thisted, Shannon and inverse Simpson indices, and also on datasets down-sampled to the smallest sample. Repertoire overlap was determined by strict matching of CDR3 nucleotide sequence, V gene and J gene, and Jaccard-based multidimensional scaling clustering was applied. On average, thymus samples yielded 800,000 or so unique TCRB clonotypes, whereas blood samples yielded some 80,000.

The receptor chain draws on TRBV5-8 and TRBJ1-1, with the D gene uncertain. This receptor was obtained from a boy under two years old with a congenital heart defect. Donor details come from another sample of the same person, matched by shared clones. The sample was thymocytes. CDR3 region: CASSLAPPGEAFF. The base sequence is TGTGCCAGCAGCTTGGCCCCCCCGGGGGAAGCTTTCTTT.